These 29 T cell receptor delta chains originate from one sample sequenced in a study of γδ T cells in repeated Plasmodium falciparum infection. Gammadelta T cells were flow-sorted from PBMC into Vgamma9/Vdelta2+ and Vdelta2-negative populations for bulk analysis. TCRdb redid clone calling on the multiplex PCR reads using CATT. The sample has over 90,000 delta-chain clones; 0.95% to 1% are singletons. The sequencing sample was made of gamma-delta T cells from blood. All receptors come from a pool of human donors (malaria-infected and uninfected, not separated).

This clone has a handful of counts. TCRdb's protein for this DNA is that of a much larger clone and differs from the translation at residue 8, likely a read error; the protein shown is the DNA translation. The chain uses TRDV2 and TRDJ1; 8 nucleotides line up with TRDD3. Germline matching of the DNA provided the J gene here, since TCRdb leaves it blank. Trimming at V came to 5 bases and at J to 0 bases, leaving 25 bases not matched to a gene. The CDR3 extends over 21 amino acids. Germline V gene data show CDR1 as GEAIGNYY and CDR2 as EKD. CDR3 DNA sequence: TGTGCCTGTGCCAGGGTCGGGATTGGTATGGTTCTGGGGGAGTACACCGATAAACTCATCTTT. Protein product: CACARVGIGMVLGEYTDKLIF.

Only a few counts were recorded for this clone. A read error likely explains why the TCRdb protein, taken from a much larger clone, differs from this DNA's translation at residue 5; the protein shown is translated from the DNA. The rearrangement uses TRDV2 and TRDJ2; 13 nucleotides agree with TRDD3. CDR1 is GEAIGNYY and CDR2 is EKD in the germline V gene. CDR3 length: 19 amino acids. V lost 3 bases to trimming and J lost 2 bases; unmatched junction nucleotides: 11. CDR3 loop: CACDALTTGGYGLTAQLFF. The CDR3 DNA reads TGTGCCTGTGACGCCCTAACGACTGGGGGATACGGCTTGACAGCACAACTCTTCTTT.

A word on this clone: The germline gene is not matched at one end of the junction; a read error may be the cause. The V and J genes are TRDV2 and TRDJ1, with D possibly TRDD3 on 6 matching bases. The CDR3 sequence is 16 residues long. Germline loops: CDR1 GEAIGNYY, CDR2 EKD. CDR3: CATLGISVGYTDQLIF. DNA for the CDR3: TGTGCCACCCTGGGGATTTCTGTGGGGTACACCGATCAACTCATCTTT.

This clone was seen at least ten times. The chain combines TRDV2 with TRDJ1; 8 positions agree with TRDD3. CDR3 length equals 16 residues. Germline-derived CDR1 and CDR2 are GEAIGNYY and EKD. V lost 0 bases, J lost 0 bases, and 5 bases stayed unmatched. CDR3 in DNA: TGTGCCTGTGACACCCTGGGGGAAATATACACCGATAAACTCATCTTT. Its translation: CACDTLGEIYTDKLIF.

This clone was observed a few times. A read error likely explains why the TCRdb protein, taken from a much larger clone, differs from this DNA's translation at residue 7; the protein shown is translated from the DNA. CDR3 nucleotides: TGTGCCTCCTTTGGTCCCAATAGTACTGGGGGGAGATTCTACACCGATAAACTCATCTTT. Its protein product is CASFGPNSTGGRFYTDKLIF. The chain joins TRDV3 to TRDJ1, with TRDD3 identical over 8 bases. The J gene, absent from TCRdb, was called here by matching the DNA to germline. The CDR3 extends over 20 amino acids. Per the germline V gene, CDR1 is TVYSNPD and CDR2 is GDNSRS (reference sequence). V lost 4 bases, J lost 0 bases, and 25 bases stayed unmatched.

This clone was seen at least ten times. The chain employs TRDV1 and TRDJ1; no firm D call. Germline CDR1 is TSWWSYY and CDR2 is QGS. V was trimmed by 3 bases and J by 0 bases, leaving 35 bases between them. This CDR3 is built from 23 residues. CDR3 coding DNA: TGTGCTCTTGGGGACCCCACTATTTCCGCCACGGGGCGCCGGTTGGGTAACACCGATAAACTCATCTTT. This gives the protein CALGDPTISATGRRLGNTDKLIF.

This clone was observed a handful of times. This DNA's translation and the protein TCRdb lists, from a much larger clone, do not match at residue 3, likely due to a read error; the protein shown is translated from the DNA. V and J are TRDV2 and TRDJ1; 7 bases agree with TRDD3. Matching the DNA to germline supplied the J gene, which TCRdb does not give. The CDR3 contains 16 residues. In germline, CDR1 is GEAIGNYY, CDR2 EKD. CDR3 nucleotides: TGTGCCCGTGACAAGACTGGGGCCGACGGGGCCGATAAACTCATCTTT. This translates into CARDKTGADGADKLIF.

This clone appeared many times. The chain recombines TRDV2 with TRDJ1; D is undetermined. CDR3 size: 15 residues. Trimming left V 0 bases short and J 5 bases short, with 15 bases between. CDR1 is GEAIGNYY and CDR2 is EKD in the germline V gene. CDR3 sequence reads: CACDTVEGMRDKLIF. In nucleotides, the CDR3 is TGTGCCTGTGACACCGTAGAGGGAATGAGAGATAAACTCATCTTT.

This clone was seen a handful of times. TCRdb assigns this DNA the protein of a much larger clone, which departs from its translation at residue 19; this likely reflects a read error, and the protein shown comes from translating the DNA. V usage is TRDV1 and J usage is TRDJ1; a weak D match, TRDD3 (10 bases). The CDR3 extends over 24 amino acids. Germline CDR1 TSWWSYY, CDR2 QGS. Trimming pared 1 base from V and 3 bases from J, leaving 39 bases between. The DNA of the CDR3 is TGTGCTCTTGGGGAACGGTTTGTAGGCCTTCCTACTCTGGGGGATAAGGGTCTAGCCGATAAACTCATCTTT. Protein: CALGERFVGLPTLGDKGLADKLIF.

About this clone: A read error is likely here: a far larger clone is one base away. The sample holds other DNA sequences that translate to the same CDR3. DNA of the CDR3: TGTGCTCTTGGGGACCGCCGGTGTAAACTCATCTTT. Its translation is CALGDRRCKLIF. V is TRDV1 and J is TRDJ1, with D unresolved. In the absence of a J gene in TCRdb, the DNA was matched to germline to assign it here. Germline lookup yields CDR1 TSWWSYY and CDR2 QGS. V was shortened by 3 bases and J by 7 bases, with 9 bases between the two germline ends. This CDR3 has 12 amino acids.

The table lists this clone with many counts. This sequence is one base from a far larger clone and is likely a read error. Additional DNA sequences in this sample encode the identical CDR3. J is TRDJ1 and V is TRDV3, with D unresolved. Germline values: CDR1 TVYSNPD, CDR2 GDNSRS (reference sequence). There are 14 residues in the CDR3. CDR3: CASLHALDTDKLIF. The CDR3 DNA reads TGTGCATCACTGCACGCTTTGGACACCGACAAACTCATCTTT.

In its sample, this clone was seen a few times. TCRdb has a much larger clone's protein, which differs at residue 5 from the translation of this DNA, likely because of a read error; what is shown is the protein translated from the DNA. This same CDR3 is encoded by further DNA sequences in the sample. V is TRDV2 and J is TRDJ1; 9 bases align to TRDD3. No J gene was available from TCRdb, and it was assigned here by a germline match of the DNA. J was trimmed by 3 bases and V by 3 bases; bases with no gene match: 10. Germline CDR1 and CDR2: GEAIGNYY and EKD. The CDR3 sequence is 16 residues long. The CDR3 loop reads CACDSNLGDTADKLIF. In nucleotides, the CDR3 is TGTGCCTGTGACTCCAACCTAGGGGATACGGCCGATAAACTCATCTTT.

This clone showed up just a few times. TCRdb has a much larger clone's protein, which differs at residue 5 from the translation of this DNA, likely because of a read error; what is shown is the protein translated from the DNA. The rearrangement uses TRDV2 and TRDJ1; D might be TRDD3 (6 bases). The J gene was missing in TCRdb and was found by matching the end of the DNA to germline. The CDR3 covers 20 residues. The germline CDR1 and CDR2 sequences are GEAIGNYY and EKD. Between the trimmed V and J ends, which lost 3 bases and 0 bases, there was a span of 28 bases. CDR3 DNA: TGTGCCTGTGACGCCGCGTTCGCTGGGGACTCTCCGAGGTACACCGATAAACTCATCTTT. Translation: CACDAAFAGDSPRYTDKLIF.

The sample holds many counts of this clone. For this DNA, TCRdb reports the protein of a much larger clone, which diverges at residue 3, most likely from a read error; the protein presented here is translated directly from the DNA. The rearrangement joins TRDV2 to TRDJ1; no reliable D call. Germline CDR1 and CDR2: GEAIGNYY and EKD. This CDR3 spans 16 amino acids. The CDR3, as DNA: TGTGCCCGTGACAAAGGGACCCTGAAGTACACCGATAAACTCATCTTT. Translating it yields CARDKGTLKYTDKLIF.

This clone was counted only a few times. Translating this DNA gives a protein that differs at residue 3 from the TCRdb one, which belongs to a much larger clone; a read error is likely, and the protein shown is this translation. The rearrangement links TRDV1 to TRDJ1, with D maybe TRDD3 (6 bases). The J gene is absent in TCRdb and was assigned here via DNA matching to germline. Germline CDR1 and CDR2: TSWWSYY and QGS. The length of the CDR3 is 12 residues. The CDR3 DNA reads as TGTGCTCCTGGGGAACCCCCTTTGACACTCATCTTT. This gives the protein CAPGEPPLTLIF.

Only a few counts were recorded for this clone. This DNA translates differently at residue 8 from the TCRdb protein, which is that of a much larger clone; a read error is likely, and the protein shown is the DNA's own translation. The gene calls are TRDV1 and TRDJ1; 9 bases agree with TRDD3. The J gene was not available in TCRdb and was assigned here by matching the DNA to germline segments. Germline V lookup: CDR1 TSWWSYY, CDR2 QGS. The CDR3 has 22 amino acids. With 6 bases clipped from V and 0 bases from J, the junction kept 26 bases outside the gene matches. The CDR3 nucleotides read TGTGCTCTTGGTCGGAGGACCTGCTCGAAATACTGGGGGACCCTCTACACCGATAAACTCATCTTT. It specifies CALGRRTCSKYWGTLYTDKLIF.

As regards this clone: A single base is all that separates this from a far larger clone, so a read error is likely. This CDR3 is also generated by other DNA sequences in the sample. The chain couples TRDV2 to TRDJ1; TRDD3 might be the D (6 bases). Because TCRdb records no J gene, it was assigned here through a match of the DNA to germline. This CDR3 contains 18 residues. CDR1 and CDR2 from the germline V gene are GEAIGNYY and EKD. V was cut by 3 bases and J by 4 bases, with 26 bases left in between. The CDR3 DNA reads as TGTGCCTGTGACGCACTACACGGGGAGGGATATCGCGGCGATAAACTCATCTTT. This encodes CACDALHGEGYRGDKLIF.

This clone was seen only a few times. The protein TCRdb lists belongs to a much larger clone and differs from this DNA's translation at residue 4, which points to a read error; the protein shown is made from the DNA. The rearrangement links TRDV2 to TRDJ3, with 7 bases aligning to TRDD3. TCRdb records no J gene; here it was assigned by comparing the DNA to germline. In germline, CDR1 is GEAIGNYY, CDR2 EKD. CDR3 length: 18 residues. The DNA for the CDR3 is TGTGCCTGTTACACGGGGGATGCCCACTCCTGGGACACCCGACAGATGTTTTTC. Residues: CACYTGDAHSWDTRQMFF.

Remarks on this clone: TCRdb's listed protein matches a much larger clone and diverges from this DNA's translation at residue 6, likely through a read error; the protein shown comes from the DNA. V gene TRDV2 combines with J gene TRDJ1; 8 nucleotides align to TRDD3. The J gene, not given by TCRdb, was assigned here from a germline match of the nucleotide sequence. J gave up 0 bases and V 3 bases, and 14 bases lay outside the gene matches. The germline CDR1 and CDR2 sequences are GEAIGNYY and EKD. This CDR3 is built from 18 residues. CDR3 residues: CACDLVSTGGIYTDKLIF. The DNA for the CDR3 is TGTGCCTGTGACCTAGTCAGTACTGGGGGCATATACACCGATAAACTCATCTTT.

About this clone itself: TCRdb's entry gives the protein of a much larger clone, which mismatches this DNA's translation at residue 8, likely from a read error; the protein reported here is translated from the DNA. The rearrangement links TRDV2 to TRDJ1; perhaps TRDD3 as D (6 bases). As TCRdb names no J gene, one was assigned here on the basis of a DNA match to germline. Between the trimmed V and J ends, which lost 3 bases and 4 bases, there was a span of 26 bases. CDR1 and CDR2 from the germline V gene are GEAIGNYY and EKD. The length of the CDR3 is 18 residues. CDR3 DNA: TGTGCCTGTGACCAAATGGCCGTCCCGGGGGACGGGAGCGATAAACTCATCTTT. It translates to CACDQMAVPGDGSDKLIF.

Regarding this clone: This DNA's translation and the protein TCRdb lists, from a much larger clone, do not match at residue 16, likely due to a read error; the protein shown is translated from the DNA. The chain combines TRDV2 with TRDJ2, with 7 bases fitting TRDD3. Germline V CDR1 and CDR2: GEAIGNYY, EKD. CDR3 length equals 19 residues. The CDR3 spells CACDTLGGDPPALTARLFF. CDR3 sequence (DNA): TGTGCCTGTGACACCCTGGGGGGGGACCCACCAGCTTTGACAGCACGACTCTTCTTT.

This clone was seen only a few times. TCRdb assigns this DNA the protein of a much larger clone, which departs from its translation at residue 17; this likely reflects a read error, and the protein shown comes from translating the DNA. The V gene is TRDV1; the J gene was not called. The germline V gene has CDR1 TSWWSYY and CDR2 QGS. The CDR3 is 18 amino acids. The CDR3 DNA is TGTGCTCTTGGGGTCGCTCTCCGTGCTGCCTTCTACACCGACAAACTCACCTTT. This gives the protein CALGVALRAAFYTDKLTF.

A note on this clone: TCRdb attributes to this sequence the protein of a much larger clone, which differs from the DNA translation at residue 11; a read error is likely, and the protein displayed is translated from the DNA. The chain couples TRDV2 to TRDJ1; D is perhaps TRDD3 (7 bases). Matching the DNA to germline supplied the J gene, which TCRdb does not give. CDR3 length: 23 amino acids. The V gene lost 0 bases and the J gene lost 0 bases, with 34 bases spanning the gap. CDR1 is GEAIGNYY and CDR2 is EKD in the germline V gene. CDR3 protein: CACDTVRPSDGGTGDQNTDKLIF. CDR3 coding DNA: TGTGCCTGTGACACCGTAAGGCCTTCCGACGGCGGTACTGGGGACCAAAACACCGATAAACTCATCTTT.

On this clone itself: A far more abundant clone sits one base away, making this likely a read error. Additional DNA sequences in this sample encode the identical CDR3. This CDR3 is CALGEYGLPTTFFGGYTHTDKLIF. For the CDR3, the DNA is TGTGCTCTTGGGGAATATGGCCTCCCTACGACATTTTTTGGGGGATACACCCACACCGATAAACTCATCTTT. The V gene is TRDV1, the J gene TRDJ1; 10 bases are a match to TRDD3. TCRdb records no J gene; here it was assigned by comparing the DNA to germline. The CDR3 loop spans 24 amino acids. The V gene's germline CDR1 is TSWWSYY and CDR2 QGS. V lost 2 bases to trimming and J lost 0 bases; unmatched junction nucleotides: 27.

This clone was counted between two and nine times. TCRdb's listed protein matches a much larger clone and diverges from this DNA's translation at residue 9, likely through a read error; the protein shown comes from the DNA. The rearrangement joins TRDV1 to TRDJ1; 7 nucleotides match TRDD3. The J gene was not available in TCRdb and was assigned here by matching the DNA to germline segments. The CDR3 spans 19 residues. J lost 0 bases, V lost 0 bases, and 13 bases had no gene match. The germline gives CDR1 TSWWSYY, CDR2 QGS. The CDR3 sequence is CALGELTLAWGPYTDKLIF. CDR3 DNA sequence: TGTGCTCTTGGGGAACTGACCCTCGCCTGGGGGCCATACACCGATAAACTCATCTTT.

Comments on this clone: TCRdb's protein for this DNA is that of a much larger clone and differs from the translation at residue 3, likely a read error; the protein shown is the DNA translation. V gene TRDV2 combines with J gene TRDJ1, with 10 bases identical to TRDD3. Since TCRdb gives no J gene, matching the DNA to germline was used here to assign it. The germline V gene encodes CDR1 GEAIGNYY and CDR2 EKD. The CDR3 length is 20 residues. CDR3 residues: CAYDTDQNWGIEGYTDKLIF. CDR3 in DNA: TGTGCCTATGACACTGATCAAAACTGGGGGATCGAAGGGTACACCGATAAACTCATCTTT.

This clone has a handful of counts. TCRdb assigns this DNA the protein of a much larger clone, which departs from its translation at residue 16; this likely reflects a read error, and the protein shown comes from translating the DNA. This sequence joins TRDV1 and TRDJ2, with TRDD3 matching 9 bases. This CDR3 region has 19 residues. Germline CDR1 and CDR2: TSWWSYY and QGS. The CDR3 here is CALGQTIRGIPSLTAPLFF. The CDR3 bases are TGTGCTCTTGGGCAAACGATAAGGGGGATACCATCTTTGACAGCACCACTCTTCTTT.

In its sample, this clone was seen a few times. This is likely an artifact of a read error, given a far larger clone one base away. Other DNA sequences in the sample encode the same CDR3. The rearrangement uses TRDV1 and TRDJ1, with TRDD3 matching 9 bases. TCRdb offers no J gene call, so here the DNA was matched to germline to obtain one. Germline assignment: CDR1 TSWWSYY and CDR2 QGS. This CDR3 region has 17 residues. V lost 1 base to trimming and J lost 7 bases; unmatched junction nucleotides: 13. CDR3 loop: CALGERSSRGYAVKLIF. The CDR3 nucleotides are TGTGCTCTTGGGGAACGCTCCTCAAGGGGATACGCGGTTAAACTCATCTTT.

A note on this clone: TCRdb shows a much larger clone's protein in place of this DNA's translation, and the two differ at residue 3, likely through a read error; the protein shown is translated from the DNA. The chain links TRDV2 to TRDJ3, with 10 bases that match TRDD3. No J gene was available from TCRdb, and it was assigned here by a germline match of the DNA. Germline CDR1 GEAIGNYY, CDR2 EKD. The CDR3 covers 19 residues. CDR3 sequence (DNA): TGTGCCCGTGACACCGGGGGATACGAAAGCTCCTGGGACACCCGACAGATGTTTTTC. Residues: CARDTGGYESSWDTRQMFF.